The clone carrying this TCR beta chain has a single count. The antigen is unknown. The data were taken from a study of OX40 agonist ivuxolimab in advanced cancers. The protocol was immunoSEQ multiplex PCR, while the TCRdb copy is restricted to in-frame clones and leaves out a portion. The sample holds tens of thousands of clones; approximately 79% are singletons and the top ten take about 2.4%. Findings and caveats of the study: The study found that CD8+ T cells averaged more expanded clones than CD4+. Normalized expansion of T-cell clones was also low for some nonresponders.

The input for sequencing was CD4+ or CD8+ T cells sorted from blood, taken in a trial of the OX40 agonist ivuxolimab. The clonotype was recovered from an adult with an advanced solid tumor such as melanoma, head and neck, liver or kidney cancer.

The CDR3 loop is CASSQEVQGVNTEAFF. Written as DNA, the CDR3 is TGTGCCAGCAGCCAGGAGGTACAGGGGGTCAACACTGAAGCTTTCTTT. The chain uses TRBV11-3 and TRBJ1-1, with 8 bases lining up with TRBD1. Germline values: CDR1 SGHNT, CDR2 YENEEA. The CDR3 extends over 16 amino acids. Trimming at V came to 5 bases and at J to 2 bases, leaving 10 bases not matched to a gene.